A selection of T cell receptor beta chains follows, all from one sample in a study of blood T cell repertoires in COVID-19. Measured with immunoSEQ multiplex PCR; TCRdb has only the in-frame clones, and not every one. Counted here are about 100,000 clones, around four fifths occurring once; the ten biggest clones make up roughly 12%. The source material was peripheral blood. These receptors were taken from a woman aged 65 to 85 with acute or convalescent COVID-19. Each CDR3 is given with its conserved first and last residue. Fields, in order: clone size, D gene, V gene, J gene, CDR3 DNA, CDR3 protein. A D gene is named only where the DNA matches it firmly. The size of a clone is reported for some rows only, either as once, few or many, or as a class for expanded clones.

>.|.|TRBV7-9|TRBJ2-2
TGTGCCAGCAGCGTGGACAGTCTGAACACCGGGGAGCTGTTTTTT
CASSVDSLNTGELFF
>.|.|TRBV5-6|TRBJ1-3
TGTGCCAGCAGCTTTCAGGGGAGAGGAAACACCATATATTTT
CASSFQGRGNTIYF
>.|.|TRBV5-1|TRBJ2-2
TGCGCCAGCAGCTTCCAATCGCGCGCCTGGGAGCTGTTTTTT
CASSFQSRAWELFF
>.|.|TRBV6-5|TRBJ1-2
TGTGCCAGCACCTCAGCGGATGGCTACACCTTC
CASTSADGYTF
>.|.|TRBV19|TRBJ1-5
TGTGCCAGTAGTAGCCCTACCGGGAGAAGCAATCAGCCCCAGCATTTT
CASSSPTGRSNQPQHF
>.|TRBD1|TRBV9|TRBJ1-2
TGTGCCAGCAGCGTCCCCTCCACAGGGGGCGAAATAGGGGGTGGCTACACCTTC
CASSVPSTGGEIGGGYTF
>few|.|TRBV5-1|TRBJ1-4
TGCGCCAGCAGCTCCGACACCTTAGATGAAAAACTGTTTTTT
CASSSDTLDEKLFF
>.|.|TRBV7-2|TRBJ2-2
TGTGCCAGCAGCTTAGCCGCGAACACCGGGGAGCTGTTTTTT
CASSLAANTGELFF
>.|TRBD1|TRBV7-2|TRBJ1-2
TGTGCCAGCAGCTTAGCAGGGGGCGCCGACTATGGCTACACCTTC
CASSLAGGADYGYTF
>.|.|TRBV3-1/TRBV3-2|TRBJ1-4
TGTGCCAGCAGCCAAGGGGCCCCAAATGAAAAACTGTTTTTT
CASSQGAPNEKLFF
>.|TRBD1|TRBV12-5|TRBJ2-5
TGTGCTAGTGGTCGGGGACAGGTTCGAGAGACCCAGTACTTC
CASGRGQVRETQYF
>.|TRBD1|TRBV7-3|TRBJ1-2
TGTGCCAGCAGCCCCGATCCGACAGGGGGCTATGGCTACACCTTC
CASSPDPTGGYGYTF
>.|.|TRBV7-9|TRBJ2-5
TGTGCCAGCAGCTTAGAAGGAACTTCACTAGAAACCCAGTACTTC
CASSLEGTSLETQYF
>.|TRBD2|TRBV18|TRBJ2-3
TGTGCCAGCTCACCAGGGGCTAGCGGTACGCAGTATTTT
CASSPGASGTQYF
>.|.|TRBV30|TRBJ1-5
TGTGCAGCAAGCACAGGGTTCCATGATCAGCCCCAGCATTTT
CAASTGFHDQPQHF
>.|TRBD1|TRBV7-2|TRBJ2-2
TGTGCCAGCAGCTTACACAGGGGTAACACCGGGGAGCTGTTTTTT
CASSLHRGNTGELFF
>.|TRBD1|TRBV19|TRBJ2-2
TGTGCCAGTAGTATAATATTTGGGACAGATAACACCGGGGAGCTGTTTTTT
CASSIIFGTDNTGELFF
>.|.|TRBV29-1|TRBJ1-1
TGCAGCGTTGACCGAGGCAGGGGCACTGAAGCTTTCTTT
CSVDRGRGTEAFF
>.|.|TRBV6-2/TRBV6-3|TRBJ1-5
TGTGCCAGCAGTTTCCCTTATCAGCCCCAGCATTTT
CASSFPYQPQHF
>.|.|TRBV19|TRBJ1-1
TGTGCCAGTAGTAAAGAAACATCTTCAGCTTTCTTT
CASSKETSSAFF
>.|.|TRBV9|TRBJ1-4
TGTGCCAGCAGCGTAGGGGAGGAAAAACTGTTTTTT
CASSVGEEKLFF
>.|TRBD2|TRBV9|TRBJ2-3
TGTGCCAGCAGCGTAGAGCCGGGACTATCGACAGATACGCAGTATTTT
CASSVEPGLSTDTQYF
>.|.|TRBV29-1|TRBJ1-1
TGCAGCGGTCACTCTACGTGGACTGAAGCTTTCTTT
CSGHSTWTEAFF
>.|.|TRBV7-9|TRBJ1-2
TGTGCCAGCAGCTTACCCTTAGTAACTAACTATGGCTACACCTTC
CASSLPLVTNYGYTF
>.|TRBD1|TRBV9|TRBJ2-1
TGTGCCAGCAGCGCCCCAAGGACAGGGGAATTACCCGGGAATGAGCAGTTCTTC
CASSAPRTGELPGNEQFF
>.|TRBD1|TRBV2|TRBJ1-5
TGTGCCAGCAGTGCCGCAAGACAGGGGAATCAGCCCCAGCATTTT
CASSAARQGNQPQHF
>.|TRBD1|TRBV24-1|TRBJ2-5
TGTGCCACCAGTGATCCCGGGACAGGGGTAGAGACCCAGTACTTC
CATSDPGTGVETQYF
>.|.|TRBV19|TRBJ1-1
TGTGCCAGTAGTAGTCTCCCCCGGGACACTGAAGCTTTCTTT
CASSSLPRDTEAFF
>few|TRBD2|TRBV6-5|TRBJ2-3
TGTGCCAGCAGTTACCTAGCGGAGAGTGGGGATACGCAGTATTTT
CASSYLAESGDTQYF
>.|TRBD1|TRBV11-3|TRBJ1-1
TGTGCCAGCAGCTTCGGGACAGGGGGGAACACTGAAGCTTTCTTT
CASSFGTGGNTEAFF
>.|.|TRBV19|TRBJ1-1
TGTGCCAGTAGTAAGGCCCAGGCGAACACTGAAGCTTTCTTT
CASSKAQANTEAFF
>.|TRBD1|TRBV9|TRBJ2-3
TGTGCCAGCAGCGAGGACAGGGGGGCAGATACGCAGTATTTT
CASSEDRGADTQYF
>.|TRBD2|TRBV6-6|TRBJ2-3
TGTGCCAGCACGCCAGCGGGGAGCACAGATACGCAGTATTTT
CASTPAGSTDTQYF
>.|TRBD1|TRBV5-1|TRBJ1-1
TGCGCCAGCAGCTCGGGACAGGGACAAAACACTGAAGCTTTCTTT
CASSSGQGQNTEAFF
>once|.|TRBV30|TRBJ1-3
TGTGCCTGGACCCCATTAGGGGTGGAAGACACCATATATTTT
CAWTPLGVEDTIYF
>.|.|TRBV4-2|TRBJ1-6
TGTGCCAGCAGCCAGGATACCGGGGGTTCACCCCTCCACTTT
CASSQDTGGSPLHF
>.|.|TRBV30|TRBJ1-5
TGTGCCTGCGCGGACGGGGGCAATCAGCCCCAGCATTTT
CACADGGNQPQHF
>.|TRBD1|TRBV10-3|TRBJ1-2
TGTGCCATCAGTGACTCCGGGACAGGAATTAACTATGGCTACACCTTC
CAISDSGTGINYGYTF
>.|TRBD1|TRBV23-1|TRBJ1-5
TGCGCCAGCAGTCAGTCCTTAGGGGGCCGAGGCTATAGCAATCAGCCCCAGCATTTT
CASSQSLGGRGYSNQPQHF
>.|.|TRBV29-1|TRBJ1-5
TGCAGCGTGGGGGGGGGCCCTGATCAGCCCCAGCATTTT
CSVGGGPDQPQHF
>.|.|TRBV20-1|TRBJ1-1
TGCAGTGCGGCGGGTAGGACTGAAGCTTTCTTT
CSAAGRTEAFF
>.|TRBD1|TRBV6-1|TRBJ1-2
TGTGCCAGCAGTGAGACAGGGAAGTATGGCTACACCTTC
CASSETGKYGYTF
>.|.|TRBV7-9|TRBJ2-1
TGTGCCAGCAGCCCACGGTACAATGAGCAGTTCTTC
CASSPRYNEQFF
>.|.|TRBV2|TRBJ2-2
TGTGCCAGCAGTGGAGACAGCACCGGGGAGCTGTTTTTT
CASSGDSTGELFF
>.|TRBD2|TRBV5-4|TRBJ2-4
TGTGCCAGCAGCCAATCCACTAGCGGGGGGTTTCGAATTCAGTACTTC
CASSQSTSGGFRIQYF
>.|.|TRBV30|TRBJ1-6
TGTGCCTGGACCCATCTCAGCTCCTATAATTCACCCCTCCACTTT
CAWTHLSSYNSPLHF